This TCR beta chain was observed in a study of T cells after yellow fever vaccination. TCRdb redid the calling of the 5' RACE reads with MiXCR, one entry per CDR3 protein. The table includes about 350,000 distinct CDR3 sequences, 7% to 10% detected once. Study-level points and caveats: Primary-vaccination clones mostly resurfaced post-booster (more than 95% CD4, just under 90% CD8).

Trimming removed 4 bases from V and 4 bases from J, with 11 bases in between. The CDR3 loop spans 15 amino acids. In germline, CDR1 is MNHNY, CDR2 SVGAGI (reference sequence). This clonotype has a count of ten or more. Its antigen is as yet unknown. This receptor was identified in a man younger than 30 who received the YFV17D yellow fever vaccine. The rearrangement uses TRBV6-6 and TRBJ2-6; D is possibly TRBD1 (6 bases). The specimen comprised PBMCs, sampled roughly 46 days after the first yellow fever vaccination. CDR3 in amino acids: CASSSGDSGANVLTF. CDR3 sequence (DNA): TGTGCCAGCAGTTCAGGGGATTCCGGGGCCAACGTCCTGACTTTC.